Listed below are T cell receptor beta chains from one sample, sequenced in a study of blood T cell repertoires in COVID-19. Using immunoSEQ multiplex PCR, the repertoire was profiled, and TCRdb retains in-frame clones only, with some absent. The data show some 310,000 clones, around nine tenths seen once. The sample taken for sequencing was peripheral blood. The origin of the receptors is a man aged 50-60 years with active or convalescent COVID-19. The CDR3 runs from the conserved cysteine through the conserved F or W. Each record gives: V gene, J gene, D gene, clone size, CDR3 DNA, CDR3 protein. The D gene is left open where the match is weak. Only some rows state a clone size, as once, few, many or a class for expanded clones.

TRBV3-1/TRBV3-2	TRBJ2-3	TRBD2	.	TGTGCCAGCAGCCTATTAGCGGGCAGCACAGATACGCAGTATTTT	CASSLLAGSTDTQYF
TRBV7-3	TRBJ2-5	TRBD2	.	TGTGCCAGCAGCTCGGGGGGAGAGACCCAGTACTTC	CASSSGGETQYF
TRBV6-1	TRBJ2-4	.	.	TGTGCCAGCAGTGAATCCACGCAGGGTGGCATTCAGTACTTC	CASSESTQGGIQYF
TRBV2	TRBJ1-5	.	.	TGTGCCAGCAGGGACCGGACGGGATATAGCAATCAGCCCCAGCATTTT	CASRDRTGYSNQPQHF
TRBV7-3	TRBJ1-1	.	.	TGTGCCAGCAGCTCAGGCCAGCTAAGCAATGAAGCTTTCTTT	CASSSGQLSNEAFF
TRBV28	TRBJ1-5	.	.	TGTGCCAGCAGTTTGGGGGGGGTATTGGGTCAGCCCCAGCATTTT	CASSLGGVLGQPQHF
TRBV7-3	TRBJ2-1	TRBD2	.	TGTGCCAGCAGCTTAAAGGGAGGACTAGCTTACGGGGGGAATGAGCAGTTCTTC	CASSLKGGLAYGGNEQFF
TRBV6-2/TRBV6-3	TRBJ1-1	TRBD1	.	TGTGCCAGCAGTAAGGGACAGGGAAGCACTGAAGCTTTCTTT	CASSKGQGSTEAFF
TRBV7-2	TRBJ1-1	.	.	TGTGCCAGCAGCGAAGGGGACACTTGGAACACTGAAGCTTTCTTT	CASSEGDTWNTEAFF
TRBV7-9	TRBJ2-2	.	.	TGTGCCAGCAGCTTTCTAATCGGCGGTACCGGGGAGCTGTTTTTT	CASSFLIGGTGELFF
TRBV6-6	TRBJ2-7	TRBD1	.	TGTGCCAGCAGTTTTTCGAAGGGGACAGGCCTCGACGAGCAGTACTTC	CASSFSKGTGLDEQYF
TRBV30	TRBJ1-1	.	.	TGTGCCTGGAGTCCGGGAGTCCCTAACACTGAAGCTTTCTTT	CAWSPGVPNTEAFF
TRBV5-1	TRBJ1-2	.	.	TGCGCCAGCAGTTCCTTAAGCGGGGGAAGGGACTATGGCTACACCTTC	CASSSLSGGRDYGYTF
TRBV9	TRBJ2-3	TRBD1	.	TGTGCCAGCAGCGTAGCTGGGACAGCTACAGATACGCAGTATTTT	CASSVAGTATDTQYF
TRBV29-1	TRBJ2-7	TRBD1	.	TGCAGCGTTGAAGGCCGGACAGGGGGAAGCTACGAGCAGTACTTC	CSVEGRTGGSYEQYF
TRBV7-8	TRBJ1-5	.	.	TGTGCCAGCAGCTTAGTAAATCAGCCCCAGCATTTT	CASSLVNQPQHF
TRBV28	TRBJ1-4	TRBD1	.	TGTGCCAGCAATAGACAGGGCTCCAATGAAAAACTGTTTTTT	CASNRQGSNEKLFF
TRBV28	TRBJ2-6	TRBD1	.	TGTGCCAGCAGTTCCGGACAGGGGGCGGAGGGGGCCAACGTCCTGACTTTC	CASSSGQGAEGANVLTF
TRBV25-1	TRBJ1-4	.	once	TGTGCCAGCAGTGAGTCCCAAATCTCTATAAGGAGAGAAAAACTGTTTTTT	CASSESQISIRREKLFF
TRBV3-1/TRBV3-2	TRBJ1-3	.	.	TGTGCCAGCAGCCAAGGAGGGAACACCATATATTTT	CASSQGGNTIYF
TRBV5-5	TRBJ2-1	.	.	TGTGCCAGCAGCCCCCTTCAGGTTCCTGGGCAGTTCTTC	CASSPLQVPGQFF
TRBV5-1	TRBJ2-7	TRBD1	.	TGCGCCAGCACCCCGGGACAGGGGGCTTCCTACGAGCAGTACTTC	CASTPGQGASYEQYF
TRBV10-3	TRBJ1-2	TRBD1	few	TGTGCCATCAGAGCGGACAGGGGAACTAACTATGGCTACACCTTC	CAIRADRGTNYGYTF
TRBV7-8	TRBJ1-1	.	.	TGTGCCAGCAGCTTACTCCAGGGTCCAGTGAACACTGAAGCTTTCTTT	CASSLLQGPVNTEAFF
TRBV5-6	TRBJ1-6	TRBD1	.	TGTGCCAGCAGCGGGACAGGGGACAATTCACCCCTCCACTTT	CASSGTGDNSPLHF
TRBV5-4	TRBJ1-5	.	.	TGTGCCAGCAGCCCTGACAGAAATAATCAGCCCCAGCATTTT	CASSPDRNNQPQHF
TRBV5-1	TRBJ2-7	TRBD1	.	TGCGCCAGCAGACCGGGACAGGGACCCTACGAGCAGTACTTC	CASRPGQGPYEQYF
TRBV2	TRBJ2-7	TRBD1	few	TGTGCCAGCAGTTGGGACAGTCAAATCGTAAGGCAGTACTTC	CASSWDSQIVRQYF
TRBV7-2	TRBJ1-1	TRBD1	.	TGTGCCAGCAGCCCTGGGACAGCCTGGAACACTGAAGCTTTCTTT	CASSPGTAWNTEAFF
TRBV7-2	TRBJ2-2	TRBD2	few	TGTGCCAGCAGCTTACTCGGCGGGAGGGCCCTAACGAACACCGGGGAGCTGTTTTTT	CASSLLGGRALTNTGELFF
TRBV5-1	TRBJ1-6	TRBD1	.	TGCGCCAGCAGCCCCGGACAGGGGAGGATGTTGGGGGTGGGTTCACCCCTCCACTTT	CASSPGQGRMLGVGSPLHF
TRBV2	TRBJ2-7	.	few	TGTGCGGGAGCGAAGGGTTCCCTGGGGGAGCAGTACTTC	CAGAKGSLGEQYF
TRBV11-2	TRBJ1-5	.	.	TGTGCCAGCAGCTCACAGGGAGATCAGCCCCAGCATTTT	CASSSQGDQPQHF
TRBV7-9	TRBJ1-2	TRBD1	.	TGTGCCAGCAGCTTGATCCCCCGGACAGGGGATGGCTACACCTTC	CASSLIPRTGDGYTF
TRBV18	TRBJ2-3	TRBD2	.	TGTGCCAGCTCACCGAGCGGGAGCGGTACAGATACGCAGTATTTT	CASSPSGSGTDTQYF
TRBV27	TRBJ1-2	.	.	TGTGCCAGCAGTTTTCAGGGTGGCGGCTACACCTTC	CASSFQGGGYTF